Following are 15 T cell receptor beta chains from one sample sequenced in a study of shared clonotypes between healthy human individuals. The assay was immunoSEQ multiplex PCR, and TCRdb's table has in-frame clones only and misses some. The sample includes 190,000 or so clones, approximately 70% of them seen just once. The specimen was memory CD4+ T cells sorted from blood. Subset here: CD45RA-negative fraction. Receptor source: a man younger than 45 in good health.

The chain links TRBV2 to TRBJ2-1; 8 nucleotides agree with TRBD2. This CDR3 is 14 amino acids long. V lost 11 bases, J lost 5 bases, and 11 bases stayed unmatched. CDR1 SNHLY and CDR2 FYNNEI come from the germline V gene. The CDR3 DNA is TGTGCCGACCAGCGGGAGAGGGGGGACAATGAGCAGTTCTTC. Protein: CADQRERGDNEQFF.

V is TRBV19 and J is TRBJ2-7, with TRBD2 as a possible D gene (5 bases). The length of the CDR3 is 15 residues. V lost 3 bases and J 5 bases, leaving 17 bases between the germline ends. Germline values: CDR1 LNHDA, CDR2 SQIVND (reference sequence). CDR3 protein: CASSIQYEGRNEQYF. CDR3 DNA: TGTGCCAGTAGTATTCAGTATGAGGGTAGGAACGAGCAGTACTTC. Variable domain in full (rest from reference TRBV19 and TRBJ2-7): DGGITQSPKYLFRKEGQNVTLSCEQNLNHDAMYWYRQDPGQGLRLIYYSQIVNDFQKGDIAEGYSVSREKKESFPLTVTSAQKNPTAFYLCASSIQYEGRNEQYFGPGTRLTVT.

The chain combines TRBV2 with TRBJ2-2; a possible D gene is TRBD1 (6 bases). V gave up 5 bases and J gave up 7 bases, with 14 bases separating them. This CDR3 is built from 14 residues. Germline CDR1 SNHLY, CDR2 FYNNEI. Written as DNA, the CDR3 is TGTGCCAGCAGTACTTCTAGCAGGGGCGGGGAGCTGTTTTTT. Encoded protein: CASSTSSRGGELFF.

A few counts support this clone. The chain joins TRBV5-5 to TRBJ2-5, with 10 nucleotides matching TRBD2. V lost 5 bases, J lost 5 bases, and 9 bases stayed unmatched. Germline CDR1 SGHKS, CDR2 YYEKEE (reference sequence). The CDR3 contains 15 residues. CDR3 nucleotide sequence: TGTGCCAGCAGTCGCTCTAGCGGGAGATCTGAGACCCAGTACTTC. Translating gives CASSRSSGRSETQYF.

V and J are TRBV6-4 and TRBJ2-1; 12 bases align to TRBD2. V trimming: 5 bases; J trimming: 1 base; junction bases outside the gene matches: 9. The CDR3 is 18 amino acids. Germline assignment: CDR1 MRHNA and CDR2 SNTAGT. The DNA of the CDR3 is TGTGCCAGCAGTAGACTAGCGGGAGTAGAGGGGTCCTACAATGAGCAGTTCTTC. Protein sequence: CASSRLAGVEGSYNEQFF.

In its sample, this clone was seen a few times. The chain is built from TRBV7-2 and TRBJ1-2, with D perhaps TRBD1 (5 bases). Germline V lookup: CDR1 SGHTA, CDR2 FQGNSA. V was clipped by 2 bases and J by 8 bases, with 12 bases between them. This CDR3 comprises 13 residues. The CDR3 region has the DNA TGTGCCAGCAGCTTACGGGGGGTGAGCGGCTACACCTTC. It is translated as CASSLRGVSGYTF.

This clone was seen only a few times. The CDR3 nucleotides read TGTGCCAGCAGCGCCCCCCTCGGACAGGGTGTTGGGACCCAGTACTTC. Amino acids: CASSAPLGQGVGTQYF. V and J are TRBV2 and TRBJ2-5; TRBD1 matches 8 bases. From germline, CDR1 is SNHLY and CDR2 FYNNEI. The CDR3 covers 16 residues. V lost 6 bases, J lost 7 bases, and 16 bases stayed unmatched.

The rearrangement uses TRBV19 and TRBJ1-5; D unresolved. Germline CDR1 is LNHDA and CDR2 is SQIVND (reference sequence). This CDR3 has 11 residues. The germline V and J ends were trimmed by 5 bases and 9 bases, with 8 bases remaining between them. The chain's CDR3 is CASSREGPQHF. The CDR3 nucleotides are TGTGCCAGTAGTCGCGAGGGGCCCCAGCATTTT.

The V and J genes are TRBV18 and TRBJ2-7, with 9 positions matching TRBD1. Trimming cost V 6 bases and J 2 bases; bases outside gene matches: 8. Looked up from germline, CDR1 is KGHSH and CDR2 is LQKENI. This CDR3 comprises 15 residues. This chain's CDR3 is CASSRGQGWTYEQYF. CDR3 DNA sequence: TGTGCCAGCTCCCGTGGACAGGGGTGGACCTACGAGCAGTACTTC.

The chain links TRBV28 to TRBJ2-2; D gene uncertain. Germline V lookup: CDR1 MDHEN, CDR2 SYDVKM. Trimming stripped 6 bases from V and 5 bases from J, with 7 bases between. This CDR3 is 12 amino acids long. The CDR3 DNA sequence: TGTGCCAGCAGCTCACCAACCGGGGAGCTGTTTTTT. Its protein is CASSSPTGELFF.

V gene TRBV7-8 combines with J gene TRBJ1-1; D not certain. The CDR3 consists of 12 residues. CDR1 is SGHVS and CDR2 is FQNEAQ in the germline V gene. Trimming left V 5 bases short and J 7 bases short, with 11 bases between. For the CDR3, the DNA is TGTGCCAGCAGCCTGTTCACCGGTGAAGCTTTCTTT. This encodes CASSLFTGEAFF.

This clone was counted a single time. A read error may be the cause here, since a much bigger clone is one base away. Distinct nucleotide sequences in the sample also encode this CDR3. The rearrangement links TRBV5-4 to TRBJ2-3; unclear D gene. Germline V CDR1 and CDR2: SGHNT, YYREEE (reference sequence). The CDR3 is 13 amino acids. Between the trimmed V and J ends, which lost 0 bases and 0 bases, there was a span of 2 bases. The CDR3 here is CASSLGSTDTQYF. The CDR3 DNA reads as TGTGCCAGCAGCTTGGGCAGCACAGATACGCAGTATTTT.

This clone was found once. The gene calls are TRBV28 and TRBJ2-5; D may be TRBD2 (6 bases). The length of the CDR3 is 15 residues. In germline, CDR1 is MDHEN, CDR2 SYDVKM. V lost 5 bases and J 5 bases, leaving 18 bases between the germline ends. The CDR3 sequence is CASSDPGGTGETQYF. CDR3 nucleotide sequence: TGTGCCAGCAGTGACCCAGGTGGGACTGGGGAGACCCAGTACTTC.

The V and J genes are TRBV6-1 and TRBJ1-2; D remains ambiguous. Germline V CDR1 and CDR2: MNHNS, SASEGT. Trimming took 6 bases from V and 2 from J, leaving 10 bases between them. This CDR3 has 13 amino acids. For the CDR3, the DNA is TGTGCCAGCAGGGCGACTGAGAACTATGGCTACACCTTC. Encoded protein: CASRATENYGYTF.

V gene TRBV7-2 combines with J gene TRBJ2-7; TRBD2 might be the D (6 bases). V was clipped by 5 bases and J by 4 bases, with 15 bases between them. The CDR3 is 14 residues long. Germline assignment: CDR1 SGHTA and CDR2 FQGNSA. CDR3 protein: CASSPSGLRYEQYF. CDR3 nucleotides: TGTGCCAGCAGCCCATCGGGACTCAGATACGAGCAGTACTTC.